One TCR beta chain is described in this entry. The data originate from a study of OX40 agonist ivuxolimab in advanced cancers. About the study: Patients received ivuxolimab, an intravenous treatment, every 2 weeks at 0.01 to 10 mg/kg. Prior therapy, whether anti-PD-1, anti-PD-L1 or anti-CTLA-4, was allowed, and less than 45% had some.

Collection of blood occurred at baseline, at cycle 4 day 1, and at cycle 7 day 1. Libraries were prepared by immunoSEQ multiplex PCR; TCRdb keeps only in-frame clonotypes and omits some of them. The table lists tens of thousands of clones, approximately 88% of them singletons, with roughly 12% in the top ten. Trimming took 0 bases from V and 1 from J, leaving 3 bases between them. The CDR3 has 13 amino acids. Germline CDR1 reads SGHTA; CDR2 reads FQGNSA. This receptor was obtained from an adult with an advanced solid tumor such as melanoma, head and neck, liver or kidney cancer. The sequenced sample was CD4+ or CD8+ T cells sorted from blood, obtained in a trial of the OX40 agonist ivuxolimab. V and J are TRBV7-2 and TRBJ2-5; no definite D call. Here the CDR3 reads CASSLAFQETQYF. CDR3 sequence (DNA): TGTGCCAGCAGCTTAGCGTTCCAAGAGACCCAGTACTTC. The variable domain in full, completed from reference TRBV7-2 and TRBJ2-5, reads GAGVSQSPSNKVTEKGKDVELRCDPISGHTALYWYRQSLGQGLEFLIYFQGNSAPDKSGLPSDRFSAERTGGSVSTLTIQRTQQEDSAVYLCASSLAFQETQYFGPGTRLLVL.